These 24 T cell receptor beta chains share one sample of origin, sequenced in a study of control samples from healthy donors and cancer patients. Here immunoSEQ multiplex PCR was the method, and the copy in TCRdb shows in-frame clones only, minus some. The sample has some 120,000 clones, 75% to 95% seen once; the top ten hold more than 2%. Source material: blood. These receptors all come from a man younger than 30 in good health.

The V and J genes are TRBV7-9 and TRBJ1-1; the D is unclear. There are 14 residues in the CDR3. Germline V CDR1 and CDR2: SEHNR, FQNEAQ (reference sequence). V was pared by 11 bases and J by 4 bases, with 20 bases between. The CDR3 here is CACNFGMEGTEAFF. The CDR3 DNA reads TGTGCCTGCAATTTCGGGATGGAGGGCACTGAAGCTTTCTTT.

The rearrangement joins TRBV28 to TRBJ1-1; tentatively, D is TRBD1 (5 bases). The CDR3 is made up of 13 amino acids. Trimming removed 6 bases at V and 0 bases at J, with 8 bases between. Germline-derived CDR1 and CDR2 are MDHEN and SYDVKM. Here the CDR3 reads CASRGDLNTEAFF. DNA of the CDR3: TGTGCCAGCAGGGGGGACCTGAACACTGAAGCTTTCTTT.

The chain has TRBV24-1 and TRBJ2-1; tentatively, D is TRBD1 (6 bases). Germline CDR1 KGHDR, CDR2 SFDVKD. V lost 1 base, J lost 0 bases, and 9 bases lay in between. The CDR3 contains 16 residues. The CDR3 bases are TGTGCCACCAGTGATTTTAGGGGGAGCTCCTACAATGAGCAGTTCTTC. Translating gives CATSDFRGSSYNEQFF.

The J gene is TRBJ2-7, the V gene TRBV28, with TRBD2 matching over 7 bases. The germline V gene has CDR1 MDHEN and CDR2 SYDVKM. The junction had 13 bases not matched to a gene; V was cut back by 5 bases and J by 6 bases. The CDR3 length is 15 residues. The CDR3 DNA reads as TGTGCCAGCAGTGGGGGGGAGAGGTCCCAATTCGAGCAGTACGTC. Its translation: CASSGGERSQFEQYV.

The DNA of the CDR3 is TGTGCCAGCAGCAAAGCTCCCACGGGACAGGGGAACACTGAAGCTTTCTTT. Protein sequence: CASSKAPTGQGNTEAFF. J is TRBJ1-1 and V is TRBV21-1; the table assigns TRBD1, which was not confirmed against the DNA. TRBV21-1 is described as a pseudogene. This CDR3 is built from 17 residues.

This chain joins TRBV10-3 and TRBJ1-4; 7 bases fit TRBD1. With 3 bases clipped from V and 5 bases from J, the junction kept 9 bases outside the gene matches. CDR1 and CDR2 (germline): ENHRY, SYGVKD. This CDR3 has 16 residues. The CDR3 reads CAISEEGGTANEKLFF. The CDR3 coding sequence is TGTGCCATCAGTGAAGAAGGAGGGACAGCGAATGAAAAACTGTTTTTT.

V is TRBV18 and J is TRBJ2-5, with no clear D. Per the germline V gene, CDR1 is KGHSH and CDR2 is LQKENI. Trimming left V 0 bases short and J 0 bases short, with 11 bases between. The CDR3 length is 16 residues. The CDR3 bases are TGTGCCAGCTCACCACCTAGCCGGACGGACCAAGAGACCCAGTACTTC. Translated: CASSPPSRTDQETQYF.

The chain has TRBV7-8 and TRBJ2-1; D call uncertain. The CDR3 covers 15 residues. V was trimmed by 5 bases and J by 5 bases, leaving 16 bases between them. Germline V lookup: CDR1 SGHVS, CDR2 FQNEAQ. The CDR3 DNA reads as TGTGCCAGCAGCGGCCGTGGGTTCAGGCACAATGAGCAGTTCTTC. It specifies CASSGRGFRHNEQFF.

The genes are TRBV18 and TRBJ1-3, with 8 bases aligning to TRBD1. Trimming cost V 3 bases and J 2 bases; bases outside gene matches: 3. There are 15 residues in the CDR3. The germline V gene encodes CDR1 KGHSH and CDR2 LQKENI. CDR3 DNA: TGTGCCAGCTCACCCTCGGACAGGGCTGGAAACACCATATATTTT. Its protein is CASSPSDRAGNTIYF.

V is TRBV6-5 and J is TRBJ2-5, with D uncertain. The CDR3 has 11 residues. Germline CDR1 reads MNHEY; CDR2 reads SVGAGI. Trimming removed 7 bases from V and 14 bases from J, with 17 bases in between. CDR3 residues: CASNLAAWVYF. The CDR3, as DNA: TGTGCCAGCAATTTGGCCGCCTGGGTCTACTTC.

This chain connects TRBV29-1 to TRBJ2-5, with D unresolved. CDR1 SQVTM and CDR2 ANQGSEA come from the germline V gene. The V gene lost 0 bases and the J gene lost 5 bases, with 4 bases spanning the gap. The CDR3 sequence is 11 residues long. The CDR3 spells CSVEEVETQYF. Written as DNA, the CDR3 is TGCAGCGTTGAAGAGGTGGAGACCCAGTACTTC.

V usage is TRBV6-1 and J usage is TRBJ2-7; 12 nucleotides agree with TRBD2. Germline lookup yields CDR1 MNHNS and CDR2 SASEGT. The CDR3 totals 16 residues. The ends lost 1 base at V and 0 bases at J; junction bases unmatched: 1. The DNA of the CDR3 is TGTGCCAGCAGTGAAGGGACTAGCGGGGACTCCTACGAGCAGTACTTC. Amino acids: CASSEGTSGDSYEQYF.

The V call is TRBV7-9, the J call TRBJ1-3; no reliable D call. Trimming shortened V by 6 bases and J by 0 bases, and 15 bases separated the two germline ends. The CDR3 totals 16 residues. Germline V gene lookup returns CDR1 SEHNR and CDR2 FQNEAQ (reference sequence). DNA of the CDR3: TGTGCCAGCAGATTGCCCTTCGGCTCCTCTGGAAACACCATATATTTT. Amino acid sequence: CASRLPFGSSGNTIYF.

The chain has TRBV21-1 and TRBJ1-6. TRBV21-1 is described as a pseudogene. CDR3 length equals 11 residues. The chain's CDR3 is CASRRRSPLHF. CDR3 DNA: TGTGCCAGCAGGAGGCGTTCACCCCTCCACTTT.

This chain uses TRBV7-6 with TRBJ2-5, with D perhaps being TRBD1 or TRBD2 (5 bases each). The CDR3 contains 10 residues. Trimming pared 8 bases from V and 8 bases from J, leaving 9 bases between. CDR1 is SGHVS and CDR2 is FNYEAQ in the germline V gene. CDR3 region: CASGDVTQYF. CDR3 DNA: TGTGCCAGCGGGGACGTTACCCAGTACTTC.

This chain uses TRBV5-4 with TRBJ2-5, with 10 positions matching TRBD1. V lost 3 bases and J lost 7; bases outside the gene matches: 9. CDR1 and CDR2 from the germline V gene are SGHNT and YYREEE (reference sequence). The CDR3 sequence is 15 residues long. The CDR3 loop reads CASSYPGQGLATQYF. The DNA of the CDR3 is TGTGCCAGCAGCTATCCGGGACAGGGGCTCGCGACCCAGTACTTC.

V gene TRBV3-1 (or the pseudogene TRBV3-2) combines with J gene TRBJ1-4; possibly TRBD1 for D (5 bases). Germline loops: CDR1 LGHDT, CDR2 YNNKEL (reference sequence). CDR3 size: 15 residues. V dropped 0 bases and J dropped 5 bases, with 10 bases sitting between them. Here the CDR3 reads CASSQEGQGNEKLFF. CDR3 coding DNA: TGTGCCAGCAGCCAAGAAGGCCAGGGCAATGAAAAACTGTTTTTT.

This rearrangement joins TRBV9 to TRBJ2-3; 9 nucleotides align to TRBD2. CDR3 length: 13 amino acids. The trim removed 4 bases at V and 4 bases at J, leaving 1 base unmatched. Germline assignment: CDR1 SGDLS and CDR2 YYNGEE. This CDR3 reads CASSPSGADTQYF. In nucleotides, the CDR3 is TGTGCCAGCAGCCCTAGCGGGGCAGATACGCAGTATTTT.

V gene TRBV7-9 combines with J gene TRBJ1-4; D possibly corresponds to TRBD1 (5 bases). The V end was cut by 4 bases, the J end by 5 bases, with 17 bases between. This CDR3 comprises 16 residues. CDR1 SEHNR and CDR2 FQNEAQ come from the germline V gene (reference sequence). For the CDR3, the DNA is TGTGCCAGCAGCTCGCACCGGACAAGCGGAAATGAAAAACTGTTTTTT. Protein sequence: CASSSHRTSGNEKLFF.

The rearrangement joins TRBV10-3 to TRBJ2-1, with D perhaps TRBD1 or TRBD2 (7 bases each). V gave up 3 bases and J gave up 8 bases, with 14 bases separating them. There are 14 residues in the CDR3. Germline V gene lookup returns CDR1 ENHRY and CDR2 SYGVKD. The CDR3 spells CAISDVQGGDEQFF. The CDR3 DNA sequence: TGTGCCATCAGTGATGTGCAGGGGGGGGATGAGCAGTTCTTC.

The rearrangement joins TRBV5-1 to TRBJ2-5; D is undetermined. CDR1 is SGHRS and CDR2 is YFSETQ in the germline V gene. The CDR3 length is 15 residues. Trimming took off 5 bases at V and 2 bases at J, with 16 bases between the two ends. The CDR3 DNA reads TGCGCCAGCAGTGAGCAGGCCTCGAGGCAAGAGACCCAGTACTTC. This codes for CASSEQASRQETQYF.

J is TRBJ2-6 and V is TRBV3-1 (or the pseudogene TRBV3-2); D is ambiguous. Germline loops: CDR1 LGHDT, CDR2 YNNKEL (reference sequence). This CDR3 region has 15 residues. Trimming left V 4 bases short and J 2 bases short, with 9 bases between. The CDR3 spells CASSPPLTGANVLTF. As DNA, the CDR3 is TGTGCCAGCAGCCCCCCTCTGACTGGGGCCAACGTCCTGACTTTC.

J is TRBJ1-3 and V is TRBV3-1 (or the pseudogene TRBV3-2); D perhaps matches TRBD1 (5 bases). V lost 4 bases and J 0 bases, leaving 13 bases between the germline ends. The CDR3 is made up of 16 amino acids. Germline V gives CDR1 LGHDT, CDR2 YNNKEL (reference sequence). CDR3 sequence: CASSLGGALSGNTIYF. The CDR3, as DNA: TGTGCCAGCAGCCTTGGAGGGGCTCTCTCTGGAAACACCATATATTTT.

This chain connects TRBV7-6 to TRBJ2-3; D call uncertain. CDR3 length equals 15 residues. CDR1 and CDR2 from the germline V gene are SGHVS and FNYEAQ. V gave up 5 bases and J gave up 0 bases, with 12 bases separating them. CDR3 region: CASSQKGISTDTQYF. The CDR3 DNA follows: TGTGCCAGCAGCCAAAAGGGAATTAGCACAGATACGCAGTATTTT.